The entry that follows covers one T cell receptor (beta chain) sequence. What antigen it recognizes has not been identified. The input lacks base qualities; no much larger clone sits a single base away. The data were taken from a study of control samples from healthy donors and cancer patients (TCRdb year 2020). Trimming costs V 6 bases and J 0 bases, and their ends lie 7 bases apart. CDR1 and CDR2, per the germline V gene, are SGHNT and YENEEA. The CDR3, cysteine through phenylalanine, is 13 amino acids long. The DNA shown is the 39-base CDR3, in frame from base 1. To prepare the library, the immunoSEQ multiplex PCR assay was applied. TCRdb took this table from immuneACCESS and kept in-frame rearrangements with V and J called. Such tables lack part of the clones; where checked against another copy, unresolved V genes explain under half of the gap, and the rest is unexplained. The sample yields around 190,000 clones; approximately 92% were counted once. The ten largest clones represent about 1.4% of the sample.

This receptor was taken from a man aged 25 to 40 in good health. The material sequenced was blood. The chain is encoded by TRBV11-3 joined to TRBJ2-3, with no confidently assigned D gene. The encoded CDR3 is CASSRTSTDTQYF. At the DNA level, the sequence is TGTGCCAGCAGTAGAACTAGCACAGATACGCAGTATTTT. The CDR3 plus the reference TRBV11-3 and TRBJ2-3 genes for the other parts give the full variable domain: EAGVVQSPRYKIIEKKQPVAFWCNPISGHNTLYWYLQNLGQGPELLIRYENEEAVDDSQLPKDRFSAERLKGVDSTLKIQPAELGDSAVYLCASSRTSTDTQYFGPGTRLTVL.